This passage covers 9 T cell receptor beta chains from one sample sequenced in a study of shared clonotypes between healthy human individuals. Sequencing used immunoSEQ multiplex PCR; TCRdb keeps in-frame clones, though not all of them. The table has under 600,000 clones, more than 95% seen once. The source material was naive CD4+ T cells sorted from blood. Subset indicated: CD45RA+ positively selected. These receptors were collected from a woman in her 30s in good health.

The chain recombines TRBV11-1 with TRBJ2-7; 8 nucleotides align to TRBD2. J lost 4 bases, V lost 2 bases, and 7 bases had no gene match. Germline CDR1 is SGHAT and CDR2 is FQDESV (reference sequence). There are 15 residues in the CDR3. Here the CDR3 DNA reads TGTGCCAGCAGCTTAACGGCGGGAGGAAAATACGAGCAGTACTTC. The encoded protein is CASSLTAGGKYEQYF.

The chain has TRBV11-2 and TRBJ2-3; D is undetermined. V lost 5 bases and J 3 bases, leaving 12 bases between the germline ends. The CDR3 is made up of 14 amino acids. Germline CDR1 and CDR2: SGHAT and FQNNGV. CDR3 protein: CASSAAVGTDTQYF. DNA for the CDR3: TGTGCCAGCAGCGCAGCAGTCGGGACAGATACGCAGTATTTT.

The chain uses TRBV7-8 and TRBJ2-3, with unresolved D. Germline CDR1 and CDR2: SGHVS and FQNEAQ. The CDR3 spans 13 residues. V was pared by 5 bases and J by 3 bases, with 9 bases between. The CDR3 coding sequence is TGTGCCAGCAGCAAAGGCCTAACAGATACGCAGTATTTT. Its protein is CASSKGLTDTQYF. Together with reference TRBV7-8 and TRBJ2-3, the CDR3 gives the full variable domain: GAGVSQSPRYKVAKRGQDVALRCDPISGHVSLFWYQQALGQGPEFLTYFQNEAQLDKSGLPSDRFFAERPEGSVSTLKIQRTQQEDSAVYLCASSKGLTDTQYFGPGTRLTVL.

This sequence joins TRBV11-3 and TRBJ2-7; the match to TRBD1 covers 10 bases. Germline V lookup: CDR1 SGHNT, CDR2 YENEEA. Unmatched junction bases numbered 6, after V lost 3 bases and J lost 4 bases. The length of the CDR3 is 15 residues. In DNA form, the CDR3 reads TGTGCCAGCAGCTTCCGACCGGGACAGGGGTACGAGCAGTACTTC. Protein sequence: CASSFRPGQGYEQYF.

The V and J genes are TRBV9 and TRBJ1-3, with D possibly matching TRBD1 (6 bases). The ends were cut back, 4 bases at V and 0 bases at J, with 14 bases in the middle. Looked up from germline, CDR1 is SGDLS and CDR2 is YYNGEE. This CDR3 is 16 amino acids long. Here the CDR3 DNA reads TGTGCCAGCAGCTCCCCGACAGGAATCTCTGGAAACACCATATATTTT. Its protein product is CASSSPTGISGNTIYF.

CDR3: CSVETENTDTQYF. The DNA for the CDR3 is TGCAGCGTTGAAACGGAAAACACAGATACGCAGTATTTT. The chain links TRBV29-1 to TRBJ2-3; D call uncertain. From germline, CDR1 is SQVTM and CDR2 ANQGSEA. The V gene lost 2 bases and the J gene lost 2 bases, with 8 bases spanning the gap. The CDR3 loop spans 13 amino acids.

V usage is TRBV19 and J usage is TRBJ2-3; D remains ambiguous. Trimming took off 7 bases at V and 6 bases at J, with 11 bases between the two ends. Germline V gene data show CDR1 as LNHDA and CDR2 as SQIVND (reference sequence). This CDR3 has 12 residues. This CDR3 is CASNDRVDTQYF. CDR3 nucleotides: TGTGCCAGTAACGACCGGGTGGATACGCAGTATTTT.

The CDR3 sequence: CASSRRVSREQYF. The CDR3 coding sequence is TGTGCCAGCAGTCGGAGGGTGTCTCGTGAGCAGTACTTC. The rearrangement uses TRBV28 and TRBJ2-7; D is possibly TRBD2 (6 bases). This CDR3 region has 13 residues. The ends were cut back, 5 bases at V and 7 bases at J, with 15 bases in the middle. Germline CDR1 and CDR2: MDHEN and SYDVKM. Looking up the rest from reference TRBV28 and TRBJ2-7 gives the full variable domain: DVKVTQSSRYLVKRTGEKVFLECVQDMDHENMFWYRQDPGLGLRLIYFSYDVKMKEKGDIPEGYSVSREKKERFSLILESASTNQTSMYLCASSRRVSREQYFGPGTRLTVT.

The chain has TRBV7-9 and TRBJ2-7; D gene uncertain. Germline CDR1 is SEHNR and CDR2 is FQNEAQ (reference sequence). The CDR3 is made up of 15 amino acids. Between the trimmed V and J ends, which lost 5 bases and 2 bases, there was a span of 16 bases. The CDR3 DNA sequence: TGTGCCAGCAGCAAACCGGGCCCCTCTGCCTACGAGCAGTACTTC. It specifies CASSKPGPSAYEQYF.